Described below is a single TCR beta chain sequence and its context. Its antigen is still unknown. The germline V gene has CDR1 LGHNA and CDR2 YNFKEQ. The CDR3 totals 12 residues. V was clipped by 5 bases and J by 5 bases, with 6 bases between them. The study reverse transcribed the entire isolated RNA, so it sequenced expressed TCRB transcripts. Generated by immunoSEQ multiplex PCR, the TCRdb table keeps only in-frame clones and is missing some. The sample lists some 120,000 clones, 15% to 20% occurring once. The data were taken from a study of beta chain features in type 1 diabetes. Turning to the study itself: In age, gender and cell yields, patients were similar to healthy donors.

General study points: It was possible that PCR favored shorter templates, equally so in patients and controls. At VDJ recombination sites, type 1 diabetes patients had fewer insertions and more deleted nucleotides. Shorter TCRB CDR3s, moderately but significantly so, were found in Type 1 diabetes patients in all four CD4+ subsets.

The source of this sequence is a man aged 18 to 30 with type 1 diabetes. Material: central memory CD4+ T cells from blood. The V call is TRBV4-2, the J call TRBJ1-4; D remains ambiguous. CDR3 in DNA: TGTGCCAGCAGCTACGAAAATGAAAAACTGTTTTTT. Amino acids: CASSYENEKLFF.